This TCR beta chain was sequenced for a study of regulatory T cells in long-lasting Graves disease. Arm-PCR of CDR3 regions and iRepertoire HTBI primers were the basis on which TCR beta libraries were built. TCRdb processed the multiplex PCR reads anew with MiXCR; each CDR3 protein has one entry. The sample has 620,000 or so distinct CDR3 sequences; roughly 16% are singletons. This clonotype was counted many times. The time point denotes: newly diagnosed GD, antithyroid drugs for less than 3 months. PBMCs were the source of the RNA used for TCR sequencing. This same sample was also part of a study on T cells in Graves' hyperthyroidism and ophthalmopathy. As that study records: When ophthalmopathy did not progress within 18 months, Graves' hyperthyroidism was considered stable. Ophthalmopathy prediction by the model preceded onset by a median roughly 6 months.

The sequencing here drew on peripheral blood mononuclear cells (PBMCs), taken at new diagnosis, from a patient treated with antithyroid drugs. This receptor was obtained from a woman in her 30s with Graves disease.

CDR3 bases: TGTGCCAGCGGGACGGAGCTGACTTACGAGCAGTACTTC. This encodes CASGTELTYEQYF. V is TRBV2 and J is TRBJ2-7, with D tentatively TRBD1 or TRBD2 (5 bases each). The CDR3 spans 13 residues. Deletions cut 8 bases from V and 4 bases from J, with 15 bases between. Germline loops: CDR1 SNHLY, CDR2 FYNNEI.